Here is one T cell receptor (beta chain) with its context. V was trimmed by 4 bases and J by 1 base, leaving 9 bases between them. The CDR3 length is 13 residues. Looked up from germline, CDR1 is SGHTS and CDR2 is YDEGEE. The data derive from a study of blood T cell repertoires in COVID-19. Study-level information: Sites across the United States, Italy and Spain contributed samples from acute and convalescent COVID-19. From T cells, B-cell-depleted T cells, or PBMCs came the material, which was cDNA or gDNA.

Under the authors' procedure: Estimated nucleated cell counts came from reference gene primer amplification. Clones were read by immunoSEQ multiplex PCR, and TCRdb kept only the in-frame ones, dropping some. The D gene and trimming were derived from the DNA, and the V and J assignments and clone size from that table. Among tens of thousands of clones listed, more than 70% were seen once. This rearrangement joins TRBV5-8 to TRBJ2-7; no definite D call. Sequenced material: peripheral blood. This clonotype was sampled from a human donor with acute or convalescent COVID-19. The donor label of this sample is uncertain. The CDR3 nucleotides are TGTGCCAGCAGCAACATTCCGTCCTACGAGCAGTACTTC. Translation: CASSNIPSYEQYF.